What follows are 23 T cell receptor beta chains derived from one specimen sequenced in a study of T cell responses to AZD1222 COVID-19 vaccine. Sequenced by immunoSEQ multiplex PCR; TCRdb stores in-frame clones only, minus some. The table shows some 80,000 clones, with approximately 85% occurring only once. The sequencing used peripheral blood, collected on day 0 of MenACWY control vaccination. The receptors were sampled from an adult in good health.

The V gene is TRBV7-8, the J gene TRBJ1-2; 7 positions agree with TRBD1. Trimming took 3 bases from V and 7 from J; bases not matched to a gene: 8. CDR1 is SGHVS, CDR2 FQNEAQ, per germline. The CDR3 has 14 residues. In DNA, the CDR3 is TGTGCCAGCAGCTTCCGGGACAGACCATCTGGCTACACCTTC. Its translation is CASSFRDRPSGYTF. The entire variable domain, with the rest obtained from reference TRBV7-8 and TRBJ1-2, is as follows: GAGVSQSPRYKVAKRGQDVALRCDPISGHVSLFWYQQALGQGPEFLTYFQNEAQLDKSGLPSDRFFAERPEGSVSTLKIQRTQQEDSAVYLCASSFRDRPSGYTFGSGTRLTVV.

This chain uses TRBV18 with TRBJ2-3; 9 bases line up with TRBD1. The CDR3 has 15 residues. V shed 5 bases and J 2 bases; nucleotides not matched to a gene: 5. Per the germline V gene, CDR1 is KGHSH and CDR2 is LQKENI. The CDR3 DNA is TGTGCCAGCTCATCGACAGGGGGGTACACAGATACGCAGTATTTT. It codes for CASSSTGGYTDTQYF.

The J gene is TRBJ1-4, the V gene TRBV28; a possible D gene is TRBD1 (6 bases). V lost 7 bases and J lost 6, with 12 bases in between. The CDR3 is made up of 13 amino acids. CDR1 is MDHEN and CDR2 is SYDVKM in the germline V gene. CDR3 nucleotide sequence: TGTGCCAGCACAGGGGCTACAGATGAAAAACTGTTTTTT. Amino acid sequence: CASTGATDEKLFF.

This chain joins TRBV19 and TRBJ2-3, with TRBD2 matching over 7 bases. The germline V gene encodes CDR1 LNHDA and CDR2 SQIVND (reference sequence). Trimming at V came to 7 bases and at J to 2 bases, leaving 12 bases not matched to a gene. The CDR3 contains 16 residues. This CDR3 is CASTDRGGAPTDTQYF. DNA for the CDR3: TGTGCCAGTACCGACCGGGGAGGGGCCCCCACAGATACGCAGTATTTT.

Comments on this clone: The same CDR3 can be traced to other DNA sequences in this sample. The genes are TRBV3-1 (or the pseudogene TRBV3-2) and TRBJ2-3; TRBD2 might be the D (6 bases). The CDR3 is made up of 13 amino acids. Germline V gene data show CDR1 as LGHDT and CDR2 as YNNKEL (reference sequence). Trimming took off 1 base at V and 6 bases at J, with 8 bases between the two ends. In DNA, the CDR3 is TGTGCCAGCAGCCAAGGGGGGGAGGATACGCAGTATTTT. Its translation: CASSQGGEDTQYF.

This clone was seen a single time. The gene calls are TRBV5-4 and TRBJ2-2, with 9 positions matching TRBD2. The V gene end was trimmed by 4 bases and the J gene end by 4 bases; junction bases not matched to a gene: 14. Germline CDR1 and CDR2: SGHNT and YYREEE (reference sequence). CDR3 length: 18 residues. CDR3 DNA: TGTGCCAGCAGCCCCCTCGTTGATAGCGGGGGTGTCACCGGGGAGCTGTTTTTT. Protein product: CASSPLVDSGGVTGELFF.

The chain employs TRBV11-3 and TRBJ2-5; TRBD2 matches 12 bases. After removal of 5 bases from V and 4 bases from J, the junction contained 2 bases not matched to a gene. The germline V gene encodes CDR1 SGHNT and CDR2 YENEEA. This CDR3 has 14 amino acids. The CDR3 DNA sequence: TGTGCCAGCAGCCCGGGACTAGCGGGAGAGACCCAGTACTTC. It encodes CASSPGLAGETQYF.

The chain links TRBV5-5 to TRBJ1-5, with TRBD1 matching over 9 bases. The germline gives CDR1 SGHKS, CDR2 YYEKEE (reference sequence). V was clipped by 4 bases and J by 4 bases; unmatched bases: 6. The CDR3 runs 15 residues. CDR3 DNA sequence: TGTGCCAGCAGCGGGGACAGGGCCCCGAATCAGCCCCAGCATTTT. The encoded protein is CASSGDRAPNQPQHF.

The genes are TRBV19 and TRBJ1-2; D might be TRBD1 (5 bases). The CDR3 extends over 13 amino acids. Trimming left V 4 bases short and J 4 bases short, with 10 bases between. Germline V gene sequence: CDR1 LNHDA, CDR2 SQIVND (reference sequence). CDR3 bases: TGTGCCAGTAGTAAGACAGAATTCTATGGCTACACCTTC. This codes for CASSKTEFYGYTF.

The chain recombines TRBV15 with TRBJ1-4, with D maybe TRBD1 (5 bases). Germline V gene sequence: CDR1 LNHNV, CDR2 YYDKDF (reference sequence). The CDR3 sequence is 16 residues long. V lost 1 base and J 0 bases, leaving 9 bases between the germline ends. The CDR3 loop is CATSRGGGATNEKLFF. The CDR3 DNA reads TGTGCCACCAGCAGAGGCGGGGGGGCAACTAATGAAAAACTGTTTTTT.

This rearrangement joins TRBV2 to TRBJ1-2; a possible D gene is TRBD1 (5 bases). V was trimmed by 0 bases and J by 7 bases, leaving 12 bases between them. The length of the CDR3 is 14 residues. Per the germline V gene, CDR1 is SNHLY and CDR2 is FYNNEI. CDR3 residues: CASSEARGSGGYTF. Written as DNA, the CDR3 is TGTGCCAGCAGTGAAGCTAGGGGCTCCGGTGGCTACACCTTC.

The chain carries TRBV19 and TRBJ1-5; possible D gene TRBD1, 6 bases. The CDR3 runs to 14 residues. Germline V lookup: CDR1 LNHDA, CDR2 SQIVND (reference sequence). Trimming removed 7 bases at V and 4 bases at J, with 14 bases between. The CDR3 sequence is CASTAGQGNQPQHF. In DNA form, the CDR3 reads TGTGCCAGTACCGCGGGACAAGGAAATCAGCCCCAGCATTTT.

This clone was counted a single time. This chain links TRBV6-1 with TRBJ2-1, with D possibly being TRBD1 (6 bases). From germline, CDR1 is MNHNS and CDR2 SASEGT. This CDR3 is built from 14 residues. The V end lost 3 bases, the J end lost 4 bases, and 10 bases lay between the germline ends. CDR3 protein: CASSDGGAYNEQFF. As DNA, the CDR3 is TGTGCCAGCAGTGATGGGGGCGCTTACAATGAGCAGTTCTTC.

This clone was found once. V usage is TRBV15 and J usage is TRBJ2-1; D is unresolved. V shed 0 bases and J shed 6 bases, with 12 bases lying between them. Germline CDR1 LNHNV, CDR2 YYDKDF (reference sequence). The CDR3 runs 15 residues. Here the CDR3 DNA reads TGTGCCACCAGCAGAGATGGGAAAAGTTTCAATGAGCAGTTCTTC. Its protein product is CATSRDGKSFNEQFF. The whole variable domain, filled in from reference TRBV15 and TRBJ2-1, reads DAMVIQNPRYQVTQFGKPVTLSCSQTLNHNVMYWYQQKSSQAPKLLFHYYDKDFNNEADTPDNFQSRRPNTSFCFLDIRSPGLGDTAMYLCATSRDGKSFNEQFFGPGTRLTVL.

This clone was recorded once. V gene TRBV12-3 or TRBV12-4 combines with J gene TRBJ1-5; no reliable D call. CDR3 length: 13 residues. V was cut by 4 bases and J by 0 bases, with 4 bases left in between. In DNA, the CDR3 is TGTGCCAGCAGTTGGGGTAGCAATCAGCCCCAGCATTTT. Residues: CASSWGSNQPQHF.

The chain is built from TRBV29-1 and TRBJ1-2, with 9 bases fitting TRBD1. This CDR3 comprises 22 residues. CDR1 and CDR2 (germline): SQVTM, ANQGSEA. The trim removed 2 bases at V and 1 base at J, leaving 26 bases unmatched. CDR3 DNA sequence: TGCAGCGTTGAACACCTCGATATTCCGAATCCGGGACAGGGTGATTATAACTATGGCTACACCTTC. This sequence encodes CSVEHLDIPNPGQGDYNYGYTF. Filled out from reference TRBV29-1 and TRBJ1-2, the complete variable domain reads SAVISQKPSRDICQRGTSLTIQCQVDSQVTMMFWYRQQPGQSLTLIATANQGSEATYESGFVIDKFPISRPNLTFSTLTVSNMSPEDSSIYLCSVEHLDIPNPGQGDYNYGYTFGSGTRLTVV.

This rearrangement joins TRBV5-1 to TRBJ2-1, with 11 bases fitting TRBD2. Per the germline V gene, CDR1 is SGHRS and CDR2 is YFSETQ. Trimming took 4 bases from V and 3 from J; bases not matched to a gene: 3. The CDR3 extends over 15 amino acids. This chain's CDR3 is CASSDSGGDYNEQFF. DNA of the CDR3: TGCGCCAGCAGCGATAGCGGGGGGGACTACAATGAGCAGTTCTTC.

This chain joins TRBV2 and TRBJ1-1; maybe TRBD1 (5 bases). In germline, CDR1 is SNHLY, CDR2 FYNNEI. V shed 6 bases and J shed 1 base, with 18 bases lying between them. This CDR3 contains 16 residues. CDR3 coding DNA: TGTGCCAGCAGCCCCCTATTGGGGGGGGAGAACACTGAAGCTTTCTTT. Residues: CASSPLLGGENTEAFF.

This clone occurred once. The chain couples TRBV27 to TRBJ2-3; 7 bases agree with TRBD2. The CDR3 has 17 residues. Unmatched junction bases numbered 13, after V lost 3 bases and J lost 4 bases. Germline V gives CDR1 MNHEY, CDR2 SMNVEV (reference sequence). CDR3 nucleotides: TGTGCCAGCAGTTTCCGTCCGTGGGGACTACCGTCAGATACGCAGTATTTT. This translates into CASSFRPWGLPSDTQYF.

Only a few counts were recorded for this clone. The CDR3 coding sequence is TGCGCCAGCAGTCCCGGCTCTGCCCGGGATTTCTATGGCTACACCTTC. Its protein is CASSPGSARDFYGYTF. V and J are TRBV5-1 and TRBJ1-2, with D hard to call. Trimming left V 5 bases short and J 4 bases short, with 21 bases between. The CDR3 sequence is 16 residues long. Germline V gives CDR1 SGHRS, CDR2 YFSETQ.

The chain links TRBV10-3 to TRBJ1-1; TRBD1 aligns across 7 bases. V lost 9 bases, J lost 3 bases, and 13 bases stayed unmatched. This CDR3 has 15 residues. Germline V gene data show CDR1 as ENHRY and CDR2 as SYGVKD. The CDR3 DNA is TGTGCCATTTCCACTAGAGACAGGGTAGACACTGAAGCTTTCTTT. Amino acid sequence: CAISTRDRVDTEAFF.

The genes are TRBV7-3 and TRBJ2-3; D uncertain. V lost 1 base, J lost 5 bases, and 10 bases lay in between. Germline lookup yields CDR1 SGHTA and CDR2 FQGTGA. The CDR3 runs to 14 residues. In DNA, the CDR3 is TGTGCCAGCAGCTTAATTGGCGGTGGAGATACGCAGTATTTT. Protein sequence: CASSLIGGGDTQYF.

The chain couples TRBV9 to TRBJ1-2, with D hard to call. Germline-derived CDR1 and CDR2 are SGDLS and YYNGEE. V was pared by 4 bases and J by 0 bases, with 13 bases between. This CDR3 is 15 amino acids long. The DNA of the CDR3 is TGTGCCAGCAGCCATGGTGGGAAAGCTAACTATGGCTACACCTTC. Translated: CASSHGGKANYGYTF.